This passage covers 20 T cell receptor beta chains from one sample sequenced in a study of identical twins. TCRdb fed the 5' RACE reads into MiXCR, producing one record per CDR3 protein. The sample carries 700,000 or so distinct CDR3 sequences, around 21% recorded once. The data also belong to a second study, concerning T cells expressing NK-cell markers.

Material: PBMCs. The receptors stem from a woman between 18 and 29 years old in good health.

This clonotype was counted only a few times. The gene calls are TRBV12-3 or TRBV12-4 and TRBJ2-3; possible D gene TRBD1, 6 bases. V lost 4 bases and J lost 0, with 14 bases in between. The CDR3 sequence is 16 residues long. In DNA form, the CDR3 reads TGTGCCAGCAGTTCTCTGGACAGCCGGAGCACAGATACGCAGTATTTT. Translating it yields CASSSLDSRSTDTQYF.

V usage is TRBV7-3 and J usage is TRBJ1-1; D is ambiguous. Trimming shortened V by 3 bases and J by 4 bases, and 12 bases separated the two germline ends. Germline V gene lookup returns CDR1 SGHTA and CDR2 FQGTGA. CDR3 length: 14 residues. The CDR3 is CASSFLGRSTEAFF. DNA for the CDR3: TGTGCCAGCAGCTTCTTAGGTCGGAGCACTGAAGCTTTCTTT.

The chain recombines TRBV20-1 with TRBJ2-1, with 10 nucleotides matching TRBD2. With V trimmed by 3 bases and J by 7 bases, 6 bases remained unmatched. The CDR3 spans 14 residues. Germline CDR1 reads DFQATT; CDR2 reads SNEGSKA (reference sequence). DNA for the CDR3: TGCAGTGCTAGGCTAGCGGGAGTAGGAAATGAGCAGTTCTTC. This encodes CSARLAGVGNEQFF.

This chain links TRBV20-1 with TRBJ2-7; 11 bases are shared with TRBD2. The V gene's germline CDR1 is DFQATT and CDR2 SNEGSKA (reference sequence). CDR3 length: 17 amino acids. V trimming: 0 bases; J trimming: 5 bases; junction bases outside the gene matches: 12. The CDR3 loop reads CSARDVVTGTSGNEQYF. As DNA, the CDR3 is TGCAGTGCTAGAGACGTTGTCACCGGGACTAGCGGCAACGAGCAGTACTTC.

The V call is TRBV5-1, the J call TRBJ2-5, with 8 bases lining up with TRBD1. Germline V gives CDR1 SGHRS, CDR2 YFSETQ. The CDR3 sequence is 14 residues long. The V segment lost 4 bases and the J segment 1 base; nucleotides outside the gene matches: 3. CDR3 loop: CASSRGQVQETQYF. CDR3 sequence (DNA): TGCGCCAGCAGCCGGGGACAGGTCCAAGAGACCCAGTACTTC.

This sequence joins TRBV29-1 and TRBJ2-1, with no clear D. The CDR3 contains 15 residues. Germline V gene data show CDR1 as SQVTM and CDR2 as ANQGSEA. Trimming removed 0 bases from V and 0 bases from J, with 9 bases in between. The CDR3 loop is CSVEDRRSSYNEQFF. The CDR3 DNA reads as TGCAGCGTTGAAGATCGACGGAGCTCCTACAATGAGCAGTTCTTC.

This rearrangement joins TRBV6-1 to TRBJ1-1; tentatively, D is TRBD1 (6 bases). The CDR3 extends over 15 amino acids. Trimming stripped 8 bases from V and 4 bases from J, with 20 bases between. Germline CDR1 and CDR2: MNHNS and SASEGT. The CDR3 loop is CASRRSTGMGTEAFF. In DNA form, the CDR3 reads TGTGCCAGCCGACGGTCCACAGGGATGGGCACTGAAGCTTTCTTT.

This clonotype was counted at least ten times. This chain links TRBV7-3 with TRBJ1-5; no reliable D call. Germline V gene lookup returns CDR1 SGHTA and CDR2 FQGTGA. Trimming took off 5 bases at V and 2 bases at J, with 7 bases between the two ends. The CDR3 totals 13 residues. CDR3 sequence: CASSSDGNQPQHF. The CDR3, as DNA: TGTGCCAGCAGCAGCGACGGCAATCAGCCCCAGCATTTT.

The gene calls are TRBV5-1 and TRBJ2-4, with 9 bases matching TRBD1. J gave up 9 bases and V 3 bases, and 4 bases lay outside the gene matches. Germline V gene lookup returns CDR1 SGHRS and CDR2 YFSETQ. The CDR3 contains 13 residues. CDR3 sequence reads: CASSSRQGVIQYF. DNA for the CDR3: TGCGCCAGCAGCTCACGACAGGGGGTCATTCAGTACTTC.

V gene TRBV9 combines with J gene TRBJ2-1, with 9 bases fitting TRBD1. The V gene end was trimmed by 1 base and the J gene end by 5 bases; junction bases not matched to a gene: 10. This CDR3 spans 17 amino acids. The germline CDR1 and CDR2 sequences are SGDLS and YYNGEE. The CDR3 is CASSVWVGQGRHNEQFF. The CDR3 nucleotides are TGTGCCAGCAGCGTATGGGTAGGACAGGGGCGACACAATGAGCAGTTCTTC. The full variable domain, with the rest looked up from reference TRBV9 and TRBJ2-1, is DSGVTQTPKHLITATGQRVTLRCSPRSGDLSVYWYQQSLDQGLQFLIQYYNGEERAKGNILERFSAQQFPDLHSELNLSSLELGDSALYFCASSVWVGQGRHNEQFFGPGTRLTVL.

CDR3 sequence reads: CSARDNSGRAYNEQFF. The CDR3 DNA follows: TGCAGTGCTAGAGATAATAGCGGGAGGGCCTACAATGAGCAGTTCTTC. The J gene is TRBJ2-1, the V gene TRBV20-1, with 11 nucleotides matching TRBD2. Germline assignment: CDR1 DFQATT and CDR2 SNEGSKA (reference sequence). V dropped 0 bases and J dropped 2; count of bases not matched to a gene: 3. The CDR3 has 16 residues.

V is TRBV7-9 and J is TRBJ2-3, with D unresolved. Trimming cost V 2 bases and J 1 base, with 10 bases left between them. CDR1 and CDR2 from the germline V gene are SEHNR and FQNEAQ (reference sequence). The CDR3 extends over 15 amino acids. This CDR3 reads CASSLPSYRTDTQYF. Here the CDR3 DNA reads TGTGCCAGCAGCTTACCCAGCTACCGCACAGATACGCAGTATTTT.

The rearrangement links TRBV12-3 or TRBV12-4 to TRBJ1-3, with D unclear. The CDR3 runs to 13 residues. V was shortened by 3 bases and J by 5 bases, with 8 bases between the two germline ends. The CDR3 is CASSFGRRNTIYF. Written as DNA, the CDR3 is TGTGCCAGCAGTTTTGGGCGGAGAAACACCATATATTTT.

This sequence joins TRBV7-2 and TRBJ2-4; 7 bases are a match to TRBD1. This CDR3 has 16 residues. Per the germline V gene, CDR1 is SGHTA and CDR2 is FQGNSA. V dropped 0 bases and J dropped 9; count of bases not matched to a gene: 11. The CDR3 bases are TGTGCCAGCAGCTTAGCTCTGAGGCAGGGGGTTAGCATTCAGTACTTC. Encoded protein: CASSLALRQGVSIQYF.

This clonotype came up a few times. This chain connects TRBV20-1 to TRBJ1-1, with D possibly matching TRBD1 (5 bases). Germline V gene sequence: CDR1 DFQATT, CDR2 SNEGSKA (reference sequence). This CDR3 has 15 amino acids. Between the trimmed V and J ends, which lost 6 bases and 1 base, there was a span of 18 bases. The CDR3 nucleotides are TGCAGTGCGAGGGGTCGCAAGGGAGGGAACACTGAAGCTTTCTTT. Translation gives CSARGRKGGNTEAFF.

This clonotype was seen more than once but under ten times. CDR3 loop: CASRSTGTVTEAFF. The CDR3 DNA follows: TGTGCCAGCCGGTCGACAGGGACTGTCACTGAAGCTTTCTTT. J is TRBJ1-1 and V is TRBV12-3 or TRBV12-4; 7 bases agree with TRBD1. V gave up 8 bases and J gave up 4 bases; unmatched junction bases: 10. The CDR3 length is 14 residues.

The J gene is TRBJ2-7, the V gene TRBV10-3, with 9 nucleotides matching TRBD1. The germline V gene encodes CDR1 ENHRY and CDR2 SYGVKD. The CDR3 contains 13 residues. V was clipped by 5 bases and J by 3 bases; unmatched bases: 2. The DNA for the CDR3 is TGTGCCATCAGTACAGGGGGCTTCTACGAGCAGTACTTC. Protein sequence: CAISTGGFYEQYF.

CDR3 sequence reads: CASSELGEQYF. In DNA, the CDR3 is TGTGCCAGCAGTGAACTAGGCGAGCAGTACTTC. J is TRBJ2-7 and V is TRBV6-1, with no clear D. V lost 2 bases and J 6 bases, leaving 5 bases between the germline ends. The germline V gene has CDR1 MNHNS and CDR2 SASEGT. CDR3 length: 11 residues.

This clonotype was counted a few times. The chain links TRBV5-1 to TRBJ2-5; TRBD1 aligns across 8 bases. CDR1 is SGHRS and CDR2 is YFSETQ in the germline V gene. Trimming removed 3 bases from V and 2 bases from J; junction bases left unmatched: 6. There are 15 residues in the CDR3. CDR3 amino acids: CASSWGQARQETQYF. In DNA, the CDR3 is TGCGCCAGCAGCTGGGGACAGGCGAGACAAGAGACCCAGTACTTC.

The chain has TRBV20-1 and TRBJ1-1; D not resolved. Trimming shortened V by 4 bases and J by 5 bases, and 14 bases separated the two germline ends. The V gene's germline CDR1 is DFQATT and CDR2 SNEGSKA (reference sequence). The CDR3 contains 13 residues. The CDR3 nucleotides read TGCAGTGCTACCCCCTTCAGAGAGACTGAAGCTTTCTTT. The encoded protein is CSATPFRETEAFF.